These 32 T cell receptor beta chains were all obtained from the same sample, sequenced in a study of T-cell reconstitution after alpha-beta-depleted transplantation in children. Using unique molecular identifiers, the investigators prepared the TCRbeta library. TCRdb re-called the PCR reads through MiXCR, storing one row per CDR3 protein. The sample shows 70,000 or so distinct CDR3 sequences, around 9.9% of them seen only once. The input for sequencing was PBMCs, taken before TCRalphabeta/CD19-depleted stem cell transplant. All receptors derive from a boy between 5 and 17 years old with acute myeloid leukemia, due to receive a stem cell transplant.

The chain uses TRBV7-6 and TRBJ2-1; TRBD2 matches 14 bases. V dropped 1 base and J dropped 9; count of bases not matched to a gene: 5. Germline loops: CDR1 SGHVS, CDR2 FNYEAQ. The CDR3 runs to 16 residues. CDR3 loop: CASSLVLTSGRGEQFF. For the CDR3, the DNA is TGTGCCAGCAGCTTAGTTTTGACTAGCGGGAGGGGTGAGCAGTTCTTC. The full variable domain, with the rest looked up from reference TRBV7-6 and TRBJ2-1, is GAGVSQSPRYKVTKRGQDVALRCDPISGHVSLYWYRQALGQGPEFLTYFNYEAQQDKSGLPNDRFSAERPEGSISTLTIQRTEQRDSAMYRCASSLVLTSGRGEQFFGPGTRLTVL.

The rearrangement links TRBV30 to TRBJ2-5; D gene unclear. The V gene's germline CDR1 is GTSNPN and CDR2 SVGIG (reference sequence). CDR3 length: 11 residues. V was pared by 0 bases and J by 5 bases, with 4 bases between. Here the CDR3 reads CAWSVGETQYF. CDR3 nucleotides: TGTGCCTGGAGTGTCGGGGAGACCCAGTACTTC.

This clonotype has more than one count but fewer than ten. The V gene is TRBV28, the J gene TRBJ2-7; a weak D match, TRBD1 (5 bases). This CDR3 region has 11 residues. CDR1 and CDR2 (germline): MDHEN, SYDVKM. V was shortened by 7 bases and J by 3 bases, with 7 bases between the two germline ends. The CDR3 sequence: CASNRYYEQYF. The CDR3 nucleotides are TGTGCCAGCAACAGGTACTACGAGCAGTACTTC.

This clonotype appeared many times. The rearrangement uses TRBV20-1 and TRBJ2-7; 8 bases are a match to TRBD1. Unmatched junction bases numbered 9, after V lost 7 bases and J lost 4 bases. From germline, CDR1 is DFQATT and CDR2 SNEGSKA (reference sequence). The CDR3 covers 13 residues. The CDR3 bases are TGCAGTGTCCCGTCAGGACAGGGATACGAGCAGTACGTC. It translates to CSVPSGQGYEQYV.

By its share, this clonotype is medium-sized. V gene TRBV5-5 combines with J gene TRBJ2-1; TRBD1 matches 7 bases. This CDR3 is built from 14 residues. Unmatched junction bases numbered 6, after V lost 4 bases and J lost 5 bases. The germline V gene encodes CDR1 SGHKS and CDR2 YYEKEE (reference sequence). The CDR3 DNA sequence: TGTGCCAGCAGCCTAGGGGACAGACACAATGAGCAGTTCTTC. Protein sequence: CASSLGDRHNEQFF.

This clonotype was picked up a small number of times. CDR3 in DNA: TGTGCCAGCAGCAAAGGACTAGCGGCAGGGGACGAGCAGTTCTTC. Its translation is CASSKGLAAGDEQFF. The chain employs TRBV21-1 and TRBJ2-1; TRBD2 is the table's D call, not checked against the DNA. TRBV21-1 is a known pseudogene. The CDR3 is 15 residues long.

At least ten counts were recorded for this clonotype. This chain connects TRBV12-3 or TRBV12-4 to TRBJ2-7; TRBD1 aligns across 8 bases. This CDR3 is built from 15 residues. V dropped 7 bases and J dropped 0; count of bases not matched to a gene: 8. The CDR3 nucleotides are TGTGCCAGCACCATGATCGGACAGGGCTCCTACGAGCAGTACTTC. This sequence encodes CASTMIGQGSYEQYF.

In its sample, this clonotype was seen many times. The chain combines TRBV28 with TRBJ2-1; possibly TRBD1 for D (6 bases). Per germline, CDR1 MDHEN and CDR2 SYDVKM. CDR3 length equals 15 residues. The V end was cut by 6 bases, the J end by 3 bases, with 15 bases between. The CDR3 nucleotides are TGTGCCAGCAGGTTTACAGGGCCCTTCTACAATGAGCAGTTCTTC. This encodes CASRFTGPFYNEQFF.

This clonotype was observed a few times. The CDR3 loop reads CSARRGPGNEQFF. The CDR3 DNA reads as TGCAGTGCTAGACGGGGTCCAGGAAATGAGCAGTTCTTC. This chain joins TRBV20-1 and TRBJ2-1; a possible D gene is TRBD2 (5 bases). Germline CDR1 is DFQATT and CDR2 is SNEGSKA (reference sequence). V lost 2 bases and J lost 7, with 12 bases in between. The CDR3 is 13 residues long.

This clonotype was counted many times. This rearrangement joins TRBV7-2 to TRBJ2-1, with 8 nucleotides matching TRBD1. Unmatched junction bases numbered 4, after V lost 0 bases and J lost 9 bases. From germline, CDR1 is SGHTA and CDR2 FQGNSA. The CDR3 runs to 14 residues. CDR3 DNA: TGTGCCAGCAGCTTAGCCCTACAGGGGGGTGAGCAGTTCTTC. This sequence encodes CASSLALQGGEQFF.

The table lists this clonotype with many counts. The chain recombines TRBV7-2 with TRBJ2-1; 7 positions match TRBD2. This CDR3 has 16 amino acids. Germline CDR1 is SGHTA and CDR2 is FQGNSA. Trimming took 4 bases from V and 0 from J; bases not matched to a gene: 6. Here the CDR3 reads CASSSGLFVSYNEQFF. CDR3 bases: TGTGCCAGCAGCTCGGGACTATTTGTCTCCTACAATGAGCAGTTCTTC.

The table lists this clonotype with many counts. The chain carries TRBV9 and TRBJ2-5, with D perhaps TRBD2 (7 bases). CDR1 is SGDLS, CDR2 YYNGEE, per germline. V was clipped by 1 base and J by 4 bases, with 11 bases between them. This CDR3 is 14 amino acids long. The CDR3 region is CASSVSGGLETQYF. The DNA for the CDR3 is TGTGCCAGCAGCGTATCGGGGGGCTTAGAGACCCAGTACTTC.

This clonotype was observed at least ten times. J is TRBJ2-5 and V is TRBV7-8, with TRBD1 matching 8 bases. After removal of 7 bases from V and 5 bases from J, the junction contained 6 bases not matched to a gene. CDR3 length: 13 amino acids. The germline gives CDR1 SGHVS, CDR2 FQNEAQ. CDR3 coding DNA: TGTGCCAGCAAGACAGGGGTTAGTGAGACCCAGTACTTC. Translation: CASKTGVSETQYF.

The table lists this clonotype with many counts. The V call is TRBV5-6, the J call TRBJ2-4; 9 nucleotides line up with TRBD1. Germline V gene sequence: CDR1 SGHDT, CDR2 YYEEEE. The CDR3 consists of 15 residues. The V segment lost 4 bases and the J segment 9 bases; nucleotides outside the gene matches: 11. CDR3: CASSRPGQGFGIQYF. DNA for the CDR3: TGTGCCAGCAGCAGACCGGGACAGGGTTTCGGCATTCAGTACTTC.

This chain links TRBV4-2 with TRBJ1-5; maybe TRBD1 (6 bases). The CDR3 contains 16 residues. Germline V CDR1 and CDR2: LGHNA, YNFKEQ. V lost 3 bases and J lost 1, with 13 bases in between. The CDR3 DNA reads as TGTGCCAGCAGCCAGGTGCAGGGGAGCAGCAATCAGCCCCAGCATTTT. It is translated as CASSQVQGSSNQPQHF.

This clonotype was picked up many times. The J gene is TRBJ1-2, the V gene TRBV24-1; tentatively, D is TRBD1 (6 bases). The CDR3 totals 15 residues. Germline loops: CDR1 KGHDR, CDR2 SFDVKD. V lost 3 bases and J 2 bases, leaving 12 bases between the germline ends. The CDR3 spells CATSDETGPNYGYTF. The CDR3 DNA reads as TGTGCCACCAGTGATGAAACAGGGCCCAACTATGGCTACACCTTC.

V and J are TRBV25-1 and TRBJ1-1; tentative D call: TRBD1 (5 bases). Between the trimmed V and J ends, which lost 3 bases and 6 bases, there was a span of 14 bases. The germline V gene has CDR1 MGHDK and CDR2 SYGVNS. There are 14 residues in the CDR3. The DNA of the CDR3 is TGTGCCAGCAGTGATTTTGGGGGGATGGCTGAAGCTTTCTTT. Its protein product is CASSDFGGMAEAFF.

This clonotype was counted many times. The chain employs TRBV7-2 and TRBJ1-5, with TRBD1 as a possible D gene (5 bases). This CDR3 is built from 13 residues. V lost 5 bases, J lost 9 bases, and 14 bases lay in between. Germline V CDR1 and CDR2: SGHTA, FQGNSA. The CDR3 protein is CASSLGTAGPQHF. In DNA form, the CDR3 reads TGTGCCAGCAGCCTTGGGACGGCCGGGCCCCAGCATTTT. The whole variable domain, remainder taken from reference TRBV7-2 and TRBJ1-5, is GAGVSQSPSNKVTEKGKDVELRCDPISGHTALYWYRQSLGQGLEFLIYFQGNSAPDKSGLPSDRFSAERTGGSVSTLTIQRTQQEDSAVYLCASSLGTAGPQHFGDGTRLSIL.

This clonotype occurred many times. CDR3 loop: CASSDRRPGETQYF. CDR3 sequence (DNA): TGTGCCAGCAGTGACCGACGGCCTGGAGAGACCCAGTACTTC. The chain combines TRBV2 with TRBJ2-5, with no clear D. CDR1 and CDR2 (germline): SNHLY, FYNNEI. The CDR3 runs to 14 residues. Trimming removed 3 bases from V and 4 bases from J, with 12 bases in between.

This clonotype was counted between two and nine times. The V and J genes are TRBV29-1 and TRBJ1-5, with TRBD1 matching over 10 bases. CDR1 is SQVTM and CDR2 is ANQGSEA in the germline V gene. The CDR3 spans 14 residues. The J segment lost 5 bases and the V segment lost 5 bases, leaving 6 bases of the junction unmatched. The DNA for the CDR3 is TGCAGCGTTCGGGACAGGGGAAACGATCAGCCCCAGCATTTT. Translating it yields CSVRDRGNDQPQHF. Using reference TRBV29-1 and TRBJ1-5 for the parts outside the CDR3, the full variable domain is SAVISQKPSRDICQRGTSLTIQCQVDSQVTMMFWYRQQPGQSLTLIATANQGSEATYESGFVIDKFPISRPNLTFSTLTVSNMSPEDSSIYLCSVRDRGNDQPQHFGDGTRLSIL.

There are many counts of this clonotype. This chain's CDR3 is CASSLKREGYEQYF. DNA of the CDR3: TGTGCCAGCAGTCTAAAGCGGGAGGGCTACGAGCAGTACTTC. V is TRBV12-3 or TRBV12-4 and J is TRBJ2-7; 10 bases align to TRBD2. CDR3 length: 14 amino acids. The ends lost 5 bases at V and 3 bases at J; junction bases unmatched: 4.

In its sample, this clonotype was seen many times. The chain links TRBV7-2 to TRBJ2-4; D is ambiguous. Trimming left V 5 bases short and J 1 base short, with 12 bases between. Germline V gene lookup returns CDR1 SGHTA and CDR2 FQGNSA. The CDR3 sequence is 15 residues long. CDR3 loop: CASSPRTEAKNIQYF. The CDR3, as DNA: TGTGCCAGCAGCCCAAGGACGGAGGCCAAAAACATTCAGTACTTC.

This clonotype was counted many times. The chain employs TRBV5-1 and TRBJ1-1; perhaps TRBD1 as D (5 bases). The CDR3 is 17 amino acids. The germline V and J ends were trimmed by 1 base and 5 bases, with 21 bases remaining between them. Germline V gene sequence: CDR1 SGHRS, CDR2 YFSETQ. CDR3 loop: CASSLPRTPSRGTEAFF. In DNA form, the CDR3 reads TGCGCCAGCAGCTTGCCGCGGACACCAAGCCGAGGTACTGAAGCTTTCTTT.

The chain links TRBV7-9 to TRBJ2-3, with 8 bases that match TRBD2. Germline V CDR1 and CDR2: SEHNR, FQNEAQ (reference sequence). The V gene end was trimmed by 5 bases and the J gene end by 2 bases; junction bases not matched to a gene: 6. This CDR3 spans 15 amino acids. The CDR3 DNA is TGTGCCAGCAGCAACCTCGGGGGGGCCACAGATACGCAGTATTTT. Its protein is CASSNLGGATDTQYF.

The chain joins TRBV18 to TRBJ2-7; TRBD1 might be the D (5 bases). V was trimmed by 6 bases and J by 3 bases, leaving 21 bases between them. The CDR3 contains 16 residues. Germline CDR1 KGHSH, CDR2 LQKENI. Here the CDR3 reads CASSLQGADENYEQYV. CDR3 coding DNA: TGTGCCAGCTCTCTTCAAGGGGCGGACGAAAACTACGAGCAGTACGTC.

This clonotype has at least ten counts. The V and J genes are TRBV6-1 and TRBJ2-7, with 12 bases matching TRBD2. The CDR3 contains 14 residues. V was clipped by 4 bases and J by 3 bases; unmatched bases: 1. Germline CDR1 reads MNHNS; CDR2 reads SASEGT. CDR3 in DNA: TGTGCCAGCAGTGCGACTAGCGGGAGCTACGAGCAGTACTTC. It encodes CASSATSGSYEQYF.

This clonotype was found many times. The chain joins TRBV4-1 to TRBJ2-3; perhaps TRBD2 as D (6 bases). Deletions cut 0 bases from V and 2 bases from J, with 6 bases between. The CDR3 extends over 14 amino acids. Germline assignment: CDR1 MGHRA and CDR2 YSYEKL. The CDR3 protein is CASSQELATDTQYF. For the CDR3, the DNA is TGCGCCAGCAGCCAAGAACTAGCCACAGATACGCAGTATTTT.

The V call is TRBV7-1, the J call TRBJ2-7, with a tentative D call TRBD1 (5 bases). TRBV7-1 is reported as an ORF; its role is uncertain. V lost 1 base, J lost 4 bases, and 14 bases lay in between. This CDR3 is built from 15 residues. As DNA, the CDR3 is TGTGCCAGCAGCTCAGACAGGCTTTGGACATACGAGCAGTACGTC. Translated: CASSSDRLWTYEQYV.

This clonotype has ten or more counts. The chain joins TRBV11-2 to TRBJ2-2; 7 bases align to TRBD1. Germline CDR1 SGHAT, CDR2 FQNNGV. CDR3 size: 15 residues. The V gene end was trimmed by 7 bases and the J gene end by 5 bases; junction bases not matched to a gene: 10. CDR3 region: CASNSRQGSTGELFF. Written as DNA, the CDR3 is TGTGCCAGCAACTCCCGACAGGGCTCAACCGGGGAGCTGTTTTTT.

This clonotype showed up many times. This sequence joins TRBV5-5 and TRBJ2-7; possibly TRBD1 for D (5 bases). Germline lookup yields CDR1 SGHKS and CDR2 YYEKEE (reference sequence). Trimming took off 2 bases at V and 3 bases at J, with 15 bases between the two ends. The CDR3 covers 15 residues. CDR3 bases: TGTGCCAGCAGCTTATCTGGGGCGCCTGACTACGAGCAGTACTTC. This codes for CASSLSGAPDYEQYF.

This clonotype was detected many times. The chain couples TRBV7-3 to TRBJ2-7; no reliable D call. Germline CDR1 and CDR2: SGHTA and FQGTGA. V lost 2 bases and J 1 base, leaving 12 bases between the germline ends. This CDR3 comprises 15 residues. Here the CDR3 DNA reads TGTGCCAGCAGCTTATGGGTCGGGTCTTCCTACGAGCAGTACTTC. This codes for CASSLWVGSSYEQYF.

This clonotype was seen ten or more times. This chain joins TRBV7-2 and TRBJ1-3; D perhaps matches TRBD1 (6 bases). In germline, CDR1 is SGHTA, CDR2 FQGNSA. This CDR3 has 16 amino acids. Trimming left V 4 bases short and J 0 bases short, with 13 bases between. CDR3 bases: TGTGCCAGCAGCTCCGGTACAGGGACCTCTGGAAACACCATATATTTT. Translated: CASSSGTGTSGNTIYF.